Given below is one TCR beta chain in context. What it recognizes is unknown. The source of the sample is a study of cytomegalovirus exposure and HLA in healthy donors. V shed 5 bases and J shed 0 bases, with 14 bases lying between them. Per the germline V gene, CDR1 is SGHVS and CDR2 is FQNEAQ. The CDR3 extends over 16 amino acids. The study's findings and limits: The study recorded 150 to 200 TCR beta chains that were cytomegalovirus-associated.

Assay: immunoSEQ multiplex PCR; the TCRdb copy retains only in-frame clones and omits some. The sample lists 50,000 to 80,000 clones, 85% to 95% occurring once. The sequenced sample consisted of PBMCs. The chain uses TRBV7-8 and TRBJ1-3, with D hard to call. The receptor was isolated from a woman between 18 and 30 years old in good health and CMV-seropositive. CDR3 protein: CASSPRTANSGNTIYF. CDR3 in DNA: TGTGCCAGCAGCCCCCGGACTGCAAACTCTGGAAACACCATATATTTT.